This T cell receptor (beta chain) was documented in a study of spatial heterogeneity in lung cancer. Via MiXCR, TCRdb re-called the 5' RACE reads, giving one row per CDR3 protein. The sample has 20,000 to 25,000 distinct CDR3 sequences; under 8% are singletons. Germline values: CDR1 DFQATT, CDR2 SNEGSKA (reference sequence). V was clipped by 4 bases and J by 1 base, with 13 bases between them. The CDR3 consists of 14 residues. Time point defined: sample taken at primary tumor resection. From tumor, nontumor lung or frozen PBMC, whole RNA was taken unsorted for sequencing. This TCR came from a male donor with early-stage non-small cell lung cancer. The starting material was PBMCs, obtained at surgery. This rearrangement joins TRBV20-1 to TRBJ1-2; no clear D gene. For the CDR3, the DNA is TGCAGTGCTAAAATTCCCAGGAATAACTATGGCTACACCTTC. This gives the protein CSAKIPRNNYGYTF.